The 13 T cell receptor beta chains presented below share a single source sample, sequenced in a study of somatic mutations in cytotoxic T cells in rheumatoid arthritis. The table came from immunoSEQ multiplex PCR; TCRdb's copy has only in-frame clones and leaves some out. The table lists 20,000 to 25,000 clones, approximately 80% of them singletons. Material: CD8+ T cells sorted from blood. The origin of the receptors is an adult with rheumatoid arthritis.

CDR3 amino acids: CASSLSIQRITTDTQYF. The CDR3, as DNA: TGTGCCAGCAGTTTATCGATACAGCGGATAACCACAGATACGCAGTATTTT. This rearrangement joins TRBV27 to TRBJ2-3, with a possible D match to TRBD2 (5 bases). V was clipped by 0 bases and J by 2 bases, with 15 bases between them. Germline lookup yields CDR1 MNHEY and CDR2 SMNVEV (reference sequence). The length of the CDR3 is 17 residues.

The chain links TRBV7-9 to TRBJ1-1; TRBD1 aligns across 7 bases. Germline loops: CDR1 SEHNR, CDR2 FQNEAQ (reference sequence). V dropped 0 bases and J dropped 0; count of bases not matched to a gene: 7. The length of the CDR3 is 17 residues. Written as DNA, the CDR3 is TGTGCCAGCAGCTTAGCATTTGGGGACAGCCTGAACACTGAAGCTTTCTTT. Its translation: CASSLAFGDSLNTEAFF.

The rearrangement uses TRBV5-6 and TRBJ1-3; 8 positions match TRBD1. Per the germline V gene, CDR1 is SGHDT and CDR2 is YYEEEE. The CDR3 runs 17 residues. Unmatched junction bases numbered 9, after V lost 4 bases and J lost 0 bases. CDR3 region: CASSPLRGLNSGNTIYF. The DNA of the CDR3 is TGTGCCAGCAGCCCCCTCAGGGGGCTAAACTCTGGAAACACCATATATTTT.

V gene TRBV6-5 combines with J gene TRBJ1-4; 7 bases are shared with TRBD1. This CDR3 contains 14 residues. V shed 1 base, J shed 6 bases, and the junction held 2 bases outside the gene matches. The germline CDR1 and CDR2 sequences are MNHEY and SVGAGI. The CDR3 DNA sequence: TGTGCCAGCAGTTACTTCGGACAGGATGAAAAACTGTTTTTT. Residues: CASSYFGQDEKLFF.

This chain connects TRBV11-2 to TRBJ1-2; maybe TRBD1 (6 bases). The CDR3 spans 17 residues. Trimming pared 0 bases from V and 1 base from J, leaving 15 bases between. The germline CDR1 and CDR2 sequences are SGHAT and FQNNGV. The CDR3 DNA reads TGTGCCAGCAGCTTAGACCGGACAGTGGGCGATAACTATGGCTACACCTTC. This codes for CASSLDRTVGDNYGYTF.

Relative to its sample, this clone is large (0.1 to 1%). The rearrangement uses TRBV4-2 and TRBJ1-5, with TRBD1 as a possible D gene (5 bases). This CDR3 spans 14 amino acids. Germline CDR1 and CDR2: LGHNA and YNFKEQ. Trimming stripped 5 bases from V and 1 base from J, with 9 bases between. The CDR3 bases are TGTGCCAGCAGCTCCGACAGAAGCAATCAGCCCCAGCATTTT. Translating it yields CASSSDRSNQPQHF.

On this clone: A junction boundary mismatches the germline segment, possibly from a read error. The chain carries TRBV11-1 and TRBJ1-1; TRBD1 aligns across 7 bases. CDR1 is SGHAT and CDR2 is FQDESV in the germline V gene (reference sequence). The CDR3 has 14 residues. This chain's CDR3 is CASSLGQVNTEAFF. The CDR3 DNA reads as TGTGCCAGCAGTTTAGGACAGGTTAACACTGAAGCTTTCTTT.

The J gene is TRBJ1-1, the V gene TRBV10-3, with 7 bases lining up with TRBD1. J was trimmed by 1 base and V by 5 bases; bases with no gene match: 4. Germline V gene lookup returns CDR1 ENHRY and CDR2 SYGVKD. The CDR3 contains 14 residues. This CDR3 is CAISTDRANTEAFF. CDR3 nucleotides: TGTGCCATCAGTACCGACAGGGCGAACACTGAAGCTTTCTTT.

This clone was counted a single time. The V gene is TRBV27, the J gene TRBJ2-1, with D possibly TRBD2 on 6 matching bases. The CDR3 runs to 13 residues. Trimming cost V 8 bases and J 9 bases, with 17 bases left between them. The germline V gene has CDR1 MNHEY and CDR2 SMNVEV (reference sequence). CDR3 DNA sequence: TGTGCCAGCTCCTATCCCGGGGGATTTGAGCAGTTCTTC. Encoded protein: CASSYPGGFEQFF.

J is TRBJ1-1 and V is TRBV7-3, with D uncertain. The V gene lost 3 bases and the J gene lost 1 base, with 6 bases spanning the gap. Germline V gives CDR1 SGHTA, CDR2 FQGTGA. CDR3 length equals 13 residues. The CDR3 DNA follows: TGTGCCAGCAGCTTGAACGAGAACACTGAAGCTTTCTTT. Translating gives CASSLNENTEAFF. Together with reference TRBV7-3 and TRBJ1-1, the CDR3 gives the full variable domain: GAGVSQTPSNKVTEKGKYVELRCDPISGHTALYWYRQSLGQGPEFLIYFQGTGAADDSGLPNDRFFAVRPEGSVSTLKIQRTERGDSAVYLCASSLNENTEAFFGQGTRLTVV.

The V gene is TRBV27, the J gene TRBJ2-1; 7 bases agree with TRBD2. Germline V gene lookup returns CDR1 MNHEY and CDR2 SMNVEV (reference sequence). V lost 5 bases and J lost 0; bases outside the gene matches: 10. This CDR3 comprises 17 residues. The CDR3 sequence: CASSPSGSGGSYNEQFF. The CDR3 DNA sequence: TGTGCCAGCAGTCCAAGCGGGTCGGGAGGCTCCTACAATGAGCAGTTCTTC.

The chain has TRBV27 and TRBJ1-2; a possible D gene is TRBD1 (5 bases). This CDR3 is 13 amino acids long. CDR1 is MNHEY, CDR2 SMNVEV, per germline (reference sequence). V was pared by 3 bases and J by 5 bases, with 10 bases between. CDR3 protein: CASSFTGGYGYTF. The CDR3 DNA follows: TGTGCCAGCAGTTTTACCGGGGGGTATGGCTACACCTTC.

The CDR3 DNA follows: TGTGCCAGCAGCCACGTGGGGCTAGCGGAAAACAATGAGCAGTTCTTC. This translates into CASSHVGLAENNEQFF. This chain joins TRBV4-2 and TRBJ2-1; TRBD2 matches at 7 bases. The germline V gene encodes CDR1 LGHNA and CDR2 YNFKEQ. This CDR3 has 16 residues. J gave up 5 bases and V 3 bases, and 10 bases lay outside the gene matches.